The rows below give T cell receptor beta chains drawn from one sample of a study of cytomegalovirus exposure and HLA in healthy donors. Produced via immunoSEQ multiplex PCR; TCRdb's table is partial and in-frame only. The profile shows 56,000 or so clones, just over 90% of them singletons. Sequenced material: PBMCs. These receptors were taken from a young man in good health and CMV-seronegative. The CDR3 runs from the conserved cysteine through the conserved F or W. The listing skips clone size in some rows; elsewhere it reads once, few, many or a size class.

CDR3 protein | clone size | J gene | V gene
CASIDREGLIYTQYF | . | TRBJ2-3 | TRBV5-5
CASSQELPGKVSSYEQYF | . | TRBJ2-7 | TRBV4-3
CASSLGQDLDEAFF | . | TRBJ1-1 | TRBV5-8
CASSLRGYEQYF | few | TRBJ2-7 | TRBV5-5
CATRTGDYYEQYF | . | TRBJ2-7 | TRBV6-1
CASRQQGAVDEQFF | . | TRBJ2-1 | TRBV4-1
CASSWPGQGGEKQFF | . | TRBJ2-1 | TRBV13
CASSSTTGASGYTF | . | TRBJ1-2 | TRBV11-2
CASSLKAGGGYEQFF | . | TRBJ2-1 | TRBV7-2
CASSLGSATEAFF | . | TRBJ1-1 | TRBV7-2
CASSLGSGARGSREQYF | . | TRBJ2-7 | TRBV7-9
CASSLVGQGAYNEQFF | . | TRBJ2-1 | TRBV11-2
CARFGAIDTDTQYF | . | TRBJ2-3 | TRBV2
CASSVDSLLDTQYF | . | TRBJ2-3 | TRBV9
CASFGTRNTGELFF | . | TRBJ2-2 | TRBV6-6
CASSFTAPNTGELFF | . | TRBJ2-2 | TRBV7-9
CASATYEQYF | . | TRBJ2-7 | TRBV6-1
CASSFAGRSYEQYF | . | TRBJ2-7 | TRBV6-6
CASSEGGSSDEQYF | . | TRBJ2-7 | TRBV10-1
CASSIDPGRNYGYTF | . | TRBJ1-2 | TRBV19
CASSMRYNEQFF | . | TRBJ2-1 | TRBV19
CASSSTDGGGTQYF | . | TRBJ2-3 | TRBV27
CSPTAGNTIYF | . | TRBJ1-3 | TRBV20-1
CASSPLSAGELFF | . | TRBJ2-2 | TRBV11-3
CASSAGLAVYNEQFF | . | TRBJ2-1 | TRBV4-3
CASSLGQHYEQYF | . | TRBJ2-7 | TRBV7-6
CASSPTIAAGNEQFF | once | TRBJ2-1 | TRBV18
CASSQSGYEQYF | . | TRBJ2-7 | TRBV4-1
CASSIVGSGVNYGYTF | . | TRBJ1-2 | TRBV19
CASSRSGGGNEQFF | few | TRBJ2-1 | TRBV6-6
CASSISGAANNEQFF | . | TRBJ2-1 | TRBV6-5
CSAAGAIQETQYF | . | TRBJ2-5 | TRBV29-1
CASTSAVAGVEETQYF | . | TRBJ2-5 | TRBV5-6
CASSSTGFQYEQYF | . | TRBJ2-7 | TRBV7-9
CASSVTSGRTDTQYF | . | TRBJ2-3 | TRBV9
CASSTGQGTGANVLTF | . | TRBJ2-6 | TRBV5-4
CASSRSGSGRGSGANVLTF | . | TRBJ2-6 | TRBV4-1
CASSLDDRVYGYTF | once | TRBJ1-2 | TRBV6-5
CASSYLRGIETEAFF | . | TRBJ1-1 | TRBV5-6
CASTGSGGEQYF | . | TRBJ2-7 | TRBV7-9
CSARYIEEQFF | . | TRBJ2-1 | TRBV20-1
CSPTVCGLAYEQYF | . | TRBJ2-7 | TRBV29-1
CASSQGSTQYF | . | TRBJ2-3 | TRBV6-5
CASSRLAVSTDTQYF | once | TRBJ2-3 | TRBV2
CASSLLAGYTDTQYF | once | TRBJ2-3 | TRBV6-5